The rows below give T cell receptor beta chains drawn from one sample of a study of T cell responses to AZD1222 COVID-19 vaccine. Data came from immunoSEQ multiplex PCR; TCRdb stores just in-frame clones and leaves some out. Among 95,000 to 150,000 clones listed, around 92% were seen once. The specimen was peripheral blood, collected on day 0 of AZD1222 vaccination. The source of these receptors is an adult in good health. Each CDR3 is given without its conserved first and last residue.

CDR3 protein: ASSGDRDNTGELF
J gene: TRBJ2-2
V gene: TRBV11-3
CDR3 length: 13

CDR3 protein: ASSVAGQVYNEQF
J gene: TRBJ2-1
V gene: TRBV9
CDR3 length: 13

CDR3 protein: ATSRGGVWTGGAF
J gene: TRBJ1-1
V gene: TRBV15
CDR3 length: 13

CDR3 protein: ASSGDSTDTQY
J gene: TRBJ2-3
V gene: TRBV6-4
CDR3 length: 11

CDR3 protein: ASRPGLYGYT
J gene: TRBJ1-2
V gene: TRBV2
CDR3 length: 10

CDR3 protein: ASSPRGREWADTQY
J gene: TRBJ2-3
V gene: TRBV4-2
CDR3 length: 14

CDR3 protein: ASSSQGAGGTEAF
J gene: TRBJ1-1
V gene: TRBV2
CDR3 length: 13

CDR3 protein: ASRDPGHRYEQY
J gene: TRBJ2-7
V gene: TRBV2
CDR3 length: 12

CDR3 protein: SASYRETQY
J gene: TRBJ2-5
V gene: TRBV20-1
CDR3 length: 9

CDR3 protein: ASSLMGNYGYT
J gene: TRBJ1-2
V gene: TRBV5-5
CDR3 length: 11

CDR3 protein: ASSPEGGSYNEQF
J gene: TRBJ2-1
V gene: TRBV5-1
CDR3 length: 13

CDR3 protein: ASSQRAVQPQH
J gene: TRBJ1-5
V gene: TRBV3-1/TRBV3-2
CDR3 length: 11

CDR3 protein: ASSLTGFNQPQH
J gene: TRBJ1-5
V gene: TRBV18
CDR3 length: 12

CDR3 protein: ASSRGDGEAVYEQY
J gene: TRBJ2-7
V gene: TRBV7-8
CDR3 length: 14

CDR3 protein: ASSPQSRTTGFNEKLF
J gene: TRBJ1-4
V gene: TRBV18
CDR3 length: 16

CDR3 protein: ASSFDRISGNTIY
J gene: TRBJ1-3
V gene: TRBV5-8
CDR3 length: 13

CDR3 protein: ASSLKRSSSNEQF
J gene: TRBJ2-1
V gene: TRBV7-8
CDR3 length: 13

CDR3 protein: ASSIGQNNSPLH
J gene: TRBJ1-6
V gene: TRBV19
CDR3 length: 12

CDR3 protein: ASSFGPRDRVRDTQY
J gene: TRBJ2-3
V gene: TRBV7-9
CDR3 length: 15

CDR3 protein: ASSSARPLLNKQF
J gene: TRBJ2-1
V gene: TRBV19
CDR3 length: 13

CDR3 protein: ASSPKPEGNTIY
J gene: TRBJ1-3
V gene: TRBV28
CDR3 length: 12

CDR3 protein: ASSLEQGDSPLH
J gene: TRBJ1-6
V gene: TRBV5-6
CDR3 length: 12

CDR3 protein: AWRPGAGMNTEAF
J gene: TRBJ1-1
V gene: TRBV30
CDR3 length: 13

CDR3 protein: ASSQMILDTQY
J gene: TRBJ2-3
V gene: TRBV3-1/TRBV3-2
CDR3 length: 11

CDR3 protein: ASSLDQSIEQY
J gene: TRBJ2-7
V gene: TRBV5-1
CDR3 length: 11

CDR3 protein: ASSLISGDTEAF
J gene: TRBJ1-1
V gene: TRBV5-1
CDR3 length: 12

CDR3 protein: ASSQNFVSSGNTIY
J gene: TRBJ1-3
V gene: TRBV3-1/TRBV3-2
CDR3 length: 14

CDR3 protein: ASSVGGTGQNTEAF
J gene: TRBJ1-1
V gene: TRBV25-1
CDR3 length: 14

CDR3 protein: ASSLSLRLEQF
J gene: TRBJ2-1
V gene: TRBV27
CDR3 length: 11

CDR3 protein: ASSEGRQHFYGYT
J gene: TRBJ1-2
V gene: TRBV6-1
CDR3 length: 13

CDR3 protein: ASSLVRQYNSPLH
J gene: TRBJ1-6
V gene: TRBV7-8
CDR3 length: 13

CDR3 protein: ASSLGLRQRETQY
J gene: TRBJ2-5
V gene: TRBV11-3
CDR3 length: 13

CDR3 protein: ASRFRGPNEKLF
J gene: TRBJ1-4
V gene: TRBV2
CDR3 length: 12

CDR3 protein: ASSQSEYTQY
J gene: TRBJ2-3
V gene: TRBV7-9
CDR3 length: 10

CDR3 protein: ASSRSDRVGTEAF
J gene: TRBJ1-1
V gene: TRBV19
CDR3 length: 13

CDR3 protein: ASSVALAGGPDEQY
J gene: TRBJ2-7
V gene: TRBV9
CDR3 length: 14

CDR3 protein: ASAGSGGLEGYT
J gene: TRBJ1-2
V gene: TRBV2
CDR3 length: 12

CDR3 protein: ASSHGTGGLRAGWNEQF
J gene: TRBJ2-1
V gene: TRBV4-1
CDR3 length: 17

CDR3 protein: ASSPRAGSSTGELF
J gene: TRBJ2-2
V gene: TRBV18
CDR3 length: 14

CDR3 protein: ASSGPSNEKLF
J gene: TRBJ1-4
V gene: TRBV7-9
CDR3 length: 11

CDR3 protein: ASSFQENTEAF
J gene: TRBJ1-1
V gene: TRBV6-5
CDR3 length: 11

CDR3 protein: ASSMGLAGTYEQY
J gene: TRBJ2-7
V gene: TRBV19
CDR3 length: 13

CDR3 protein: SASRAGSWGELF
J gene: TRBJ2-2
V gene: TRBV20-1
CDR3 length: 12

CDR3 protein: ASSYGTGGGTEAF
J gene: TRBJ1-1
V gene: TRBV6-5
CDR3 length: 13

CDR3 protein: ASSHLATELNQPQH
J gene: TRBJ1-5
V gene: TRBV28
CDR3 length: 14

CDR3 protein: ASAGTPAEKLF
J gene: TRBJ1-4
V gene: TRBV6-5
CDR3 length: 11

CDR3 protein: ASSLVSYEQY
J gene: TRBJ2-7
V gene: TRBV10-2
CDR3 length: 10

CDR3 protein: ASSLLGGNIEAF
J gene: TRBJ1-1
V gene: TRBV6-6
CDR3 length: 12

CDR3 protein: ASSDLGTVHYNEQF
J gene: TRBJ2-1
V gene: TRBV3-1/TRBV3-2
CDR3 length: 14

CDR3 protein: ASSYSLRDEQY
J gene: TRBJ2-7
V gene: TRBV6-5
CDR3 length: 11

CDR3 protein: ASSSPPGTGISSYNSPLH
J gene: TRBJ1-6
V gene: TRBV21-1
CDR3 length: 18

CDR3 protein: ASSNPWGRFSGANVLT
J gene: TRBJ2-6
V gene: TRBV7-9
CDR3 length: 16

CDR3 protein: ASSLVRANTGELF
J gene: TRBJ2-2
V gene: TRBV5-4
CDR3 length: 13

CDR3 protein: ASSPRFGGTDTQY
J gene: TRBJ2-3
V gene: TRBV4-1
CDR3 length: 13

CDR3 protein: ASSPYRVGNTGELF
J gene: TRBJ2-2
V gene: TRBV7-8
CDR3 length: 14